What follows describes a single TCR beta chain. Its antigen is unknown. Per-nucleotide qualities are absent, and no much larger clonotype sits a single base away. From each donor, a single peripheral blood sample of around 120 mL on average was drawn into heparinised tubes. A BD FACSAria II and a panel including CD45RO, CCR7, CD25, CD127, CD95 and CD27 were used to sort naive, central memory, regulatory and stem cell-like memory CD4+ T cells. Every sorted population had a purity above 95%. PBMCs were isolated right away by Lymphoprep density gradient centrifugation and were stained directly, without culture. So that batch effects would be minimized, each experiment stained and sorted samples in pairs, pairing one healthy donor with one patient. This sample is drawn from a study of beta chain features in type 1 diabetes (dated by TCRdb to the late 2010s). Regarding the study in general: No differences in mean age, gender distribution, total cell number or subset yield were found between patients and healthy donors. A total of over 95,000,000 sorted cells were examined across all samples, and RNA yield correlated strongly with the number of cells per subset. The study compared the TCRB repertoires of sorted circulating CD4+ T cell subsets in recently diagnosed type 1 diabetes patients with those in matched healthy donors. Regulatory and stem cell-like memory subsets were isolated from only 8 patients and roughly 8 healthy donors, whereas naive and central memory subsets came from all 30 or so donors.

Findings and caveats that apply to the study as a whole: A moderate but significant shortening of TCRB CDR3 length was observed in type 1 diabetes patients in all four CD4+ subsets. Naive, central memory and regulatory TCRB repertoires appeared to be more similar among patients than among healthy donors. Patients with type 1 diabetes made fewer insertions and deleted more nucleotides at VDJ recombination sites, implying thymic rearrangement abnormalities. Because the HLA sub-analyses included only small numbers of individuals, any influence of HLA type on TCRB rearrangement was left unresolved. PCR may preferentially amplify shorter templates, but because patient and control samples were amplified and corrected together, any resulting skew would affect both groups equally. Because cDNA rather than genomic DNA was sequenced, highly expressing activated cells could have been over-represented, although no difference in activation and CD3 levels was found between groups.

The entire isolated RNA was reverse transcribed using the High Capacity cDNA Reverse Transcription Kit, and thus expressed TCRB transcripts were sequenced. Deep immunoSEQ sequencing was performed on naive, central memory and regulatory T cell samples, with an average of roughly 3.5 million total reads per sample. Sorted cells were lysed in RLT buffer, and RNA was extracted using DNase-treated RNeasy Micro or Mini kits according to cell number. Each cell subset was processed on its own to prevent cross-contamination, while patient and healthy donor samples were processed together. Using the immunoSEQ multiplex PCR, TCRB sequences were amplified from cDNA into 87-bp fragments spanning the CDR3 region. Amplicons were sequenced on the Illumina HiSeq platform. The paper's processing steps were these. Synthetic template baselines were used to correct PCR bias computationally, reads within Hamming distance 2 were collapsed together, and singletons that could not be merged were discarded. Reads were aligned against IMGT so that V, D and J genes, CDR3 length and insertions or deletions at six rearrangement sites could be assigned. Within each subset, clonotype counts were normalized to the number of sorted cells before true diversity and Gini coefficients were calculated with the tcR R package. Repertoire sharing was quantified using the overlap coefficient calculated on TCRB nucleotide sequences. As a proxy for the pre-selection repertoire, out-of-frame TCRB sequences from naive cells were analyzed. Entries here come from immuneACCESS through TCRdb and include only in-frame sequences with V and J called. Some clones fail to appear in such tables; in the studies checked, an unresolved V gene covers under half of the shortfall, and the cause of the remainder is unknown. D and trimming come from the DNA, and the V and J calls and clone size come from that table. The sample profile shows around 300,000 clones; approximately 16% of them were found once. The top ten constitute around 0.015% of the sample.

CDR1 and CDR2 are read off the germline V gene (reference sequence) as LNHDA and SQIVND. The CDR3, from cysteine to phenylalanine, totals 16 residues. Just the 48-base CDR3 DNA is kept, in frame starting at base 1. V trim: 4 bases; J trim: 6 bases; unmatched bases: 7. The TCR sequence derives from a man between 18 and 35 years old with type 1 diabetes. Recombination connected TRBV19 to TRBJ2-1, with 12 bases in between that match TRBD2. Source material: naive CD4+ T cells from blood. What this sample's cell subset or site label stands for: true naive CD4+ T cells. The DNA sequence follows: TGTGCCAGTAGTAATAGACTAGCGGGAGAGTCCAATGAGCAGTTCTTC. Translation gives CASSNRLAGESNEQFF.